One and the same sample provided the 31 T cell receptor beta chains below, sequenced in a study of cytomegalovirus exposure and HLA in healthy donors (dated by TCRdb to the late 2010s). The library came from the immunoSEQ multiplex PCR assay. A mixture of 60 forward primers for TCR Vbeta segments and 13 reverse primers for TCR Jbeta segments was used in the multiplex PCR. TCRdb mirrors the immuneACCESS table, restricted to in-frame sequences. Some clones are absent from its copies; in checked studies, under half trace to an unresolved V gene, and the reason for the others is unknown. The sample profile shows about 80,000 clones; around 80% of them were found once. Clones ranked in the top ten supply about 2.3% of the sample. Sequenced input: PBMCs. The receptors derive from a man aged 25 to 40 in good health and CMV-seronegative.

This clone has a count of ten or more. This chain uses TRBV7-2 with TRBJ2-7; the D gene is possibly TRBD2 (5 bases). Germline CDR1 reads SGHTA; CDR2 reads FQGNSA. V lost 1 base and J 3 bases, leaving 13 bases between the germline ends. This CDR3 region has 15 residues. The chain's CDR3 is CASSLVSGLDYEQYF. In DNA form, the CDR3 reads TGTGCCAGCAGCTTAGTTTCTGGACTCGACTACGAGCAGTACTTC.

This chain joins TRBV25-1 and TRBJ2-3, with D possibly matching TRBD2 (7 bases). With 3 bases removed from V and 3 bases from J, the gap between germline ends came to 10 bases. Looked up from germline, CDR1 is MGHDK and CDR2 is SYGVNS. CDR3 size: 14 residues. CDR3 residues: CASSDGGRTDTQYF. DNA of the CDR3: TGTGCCAGCAGTGACGGGGGGCGAACAGATACGCAGTATTTT. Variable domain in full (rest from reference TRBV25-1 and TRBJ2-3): EADIYQTPRYLVIGTGKKITLECSQTMGHDKMYWYQQDPGMELHLIHYSYGVNSTEKGDLSSESTVSRIRTEHFPLTLESARPSHTSQYLCASSDGGRTDTQYFGPGTRLTVL.

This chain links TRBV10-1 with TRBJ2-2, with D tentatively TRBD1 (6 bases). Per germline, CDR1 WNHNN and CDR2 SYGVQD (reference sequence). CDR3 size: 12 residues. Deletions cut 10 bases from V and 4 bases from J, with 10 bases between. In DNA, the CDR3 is TGCGCCACCGACAGGTTCACCGGGGAGCTGTTTTTT. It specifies CATDRFTGELFF.

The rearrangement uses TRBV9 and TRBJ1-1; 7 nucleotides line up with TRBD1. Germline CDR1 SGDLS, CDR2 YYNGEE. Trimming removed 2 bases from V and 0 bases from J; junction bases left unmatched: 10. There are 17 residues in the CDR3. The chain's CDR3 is CASSVTINRGMNTEAFF. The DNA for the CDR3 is TGTGCCAGCAGCGTTACAATAAACAGGGGAATGAACACTGAAGCTTTCTTT. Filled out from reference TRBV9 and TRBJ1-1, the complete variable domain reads DSGVTQTPKHLITATGQRVTLRCSPRSGDLSVYWYQQSLDQGLQFLIQYYNGEERAKGNILERFSAQQFPDLHSELNLSSLELGDSALYFCASSVTINRGMNTEAFFGQGTRLTVV.

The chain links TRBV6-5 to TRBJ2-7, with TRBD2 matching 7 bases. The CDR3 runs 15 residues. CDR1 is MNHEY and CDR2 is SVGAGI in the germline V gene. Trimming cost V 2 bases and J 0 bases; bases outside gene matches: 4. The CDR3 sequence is CASSYGAGSSYEQYF. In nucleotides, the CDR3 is TGTGCCAGCAGTTACGGAGCGGGGAGCTCCTACGAGCAGTACTTC.

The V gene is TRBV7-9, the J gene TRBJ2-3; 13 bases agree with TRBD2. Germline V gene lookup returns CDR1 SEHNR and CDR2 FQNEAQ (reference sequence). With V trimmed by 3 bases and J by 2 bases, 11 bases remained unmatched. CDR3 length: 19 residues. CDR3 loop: CASSFRRLAGGSITDTQYF. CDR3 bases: TGTGCCAGCAGCTTTAGGCGACTAGCGGGAGGTTCAATCACAGATACGCAGTATTTT.

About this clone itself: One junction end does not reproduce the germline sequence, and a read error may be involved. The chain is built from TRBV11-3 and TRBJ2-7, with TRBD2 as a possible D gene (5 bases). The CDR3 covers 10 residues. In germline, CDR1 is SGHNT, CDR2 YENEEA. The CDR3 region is CASSPDYPFF. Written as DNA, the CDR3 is TGTGCCAGCAGTCCCGACTACCCCTTTTTC.

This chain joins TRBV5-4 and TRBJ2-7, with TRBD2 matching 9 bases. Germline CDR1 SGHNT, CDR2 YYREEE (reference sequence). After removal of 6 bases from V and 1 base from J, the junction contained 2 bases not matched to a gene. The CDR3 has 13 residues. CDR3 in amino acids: CASMAGGSYEQYF. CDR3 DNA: TGTGCCAGCATGGCGGGAGGGTCCTACGAGCAGTACTTC.

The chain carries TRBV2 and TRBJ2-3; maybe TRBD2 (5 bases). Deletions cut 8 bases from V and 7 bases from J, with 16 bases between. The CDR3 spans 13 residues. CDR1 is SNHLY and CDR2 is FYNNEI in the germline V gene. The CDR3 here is CASGETGIYTQYF. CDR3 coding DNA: TGTGCCAGCGGGGAGACCGGGATCTATACGCAGTATTTT.

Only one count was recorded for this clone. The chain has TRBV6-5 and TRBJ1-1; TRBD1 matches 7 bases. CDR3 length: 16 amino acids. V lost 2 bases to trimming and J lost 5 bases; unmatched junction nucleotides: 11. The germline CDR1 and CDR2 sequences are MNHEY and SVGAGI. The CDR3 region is CASSYAQTGVRTEAFF. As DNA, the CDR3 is TGTGCCAGCAGTTACGCTCAAACAGGGGTTAGGACTGAAGCTTTCTTT.

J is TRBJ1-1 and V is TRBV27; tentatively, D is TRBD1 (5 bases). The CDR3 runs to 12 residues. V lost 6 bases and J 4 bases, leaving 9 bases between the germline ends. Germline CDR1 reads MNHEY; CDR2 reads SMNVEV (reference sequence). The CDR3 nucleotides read TGTGCCAGCAGAAACCAGGGCACTGAAGCTTTCTTT. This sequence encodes CASRNQGTEAFF.

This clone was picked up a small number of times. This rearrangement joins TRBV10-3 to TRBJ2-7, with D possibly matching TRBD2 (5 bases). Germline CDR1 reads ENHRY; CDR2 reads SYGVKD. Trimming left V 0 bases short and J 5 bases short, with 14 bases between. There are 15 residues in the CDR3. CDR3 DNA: TGTGCCATCAGTGAGTCGAACAAGGCGGGTAACGAGCAGTACTTC. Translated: CAISESNKAGNEQYF.

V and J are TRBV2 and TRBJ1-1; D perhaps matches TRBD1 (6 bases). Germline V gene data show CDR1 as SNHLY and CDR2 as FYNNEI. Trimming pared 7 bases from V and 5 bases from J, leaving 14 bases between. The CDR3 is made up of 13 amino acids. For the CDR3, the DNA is TGTGCCAGCAACGTTACAGGGCAGACTGAAGCTTTCTTT. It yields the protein CASNVTGQTEAFF.

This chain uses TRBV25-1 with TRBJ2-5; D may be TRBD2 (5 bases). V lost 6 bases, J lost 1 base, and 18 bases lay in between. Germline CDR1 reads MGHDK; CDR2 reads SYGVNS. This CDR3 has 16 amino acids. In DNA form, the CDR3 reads TGTGCCAGCAGCGATCAACACGGGAAAGGCCAAGAGACCCAGTACTTC. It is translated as CASSDQHGKGQETQYF. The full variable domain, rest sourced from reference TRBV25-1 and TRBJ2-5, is EADIYQTPRYLVIGTGKKITLECSQTMGHDKMYWYQQDPGMELHLIHYSYGVNSTEKGDLSSESTVSRIRTEHFPLTLESARPSHTSQYLCASSDQHGKGQETQYFGPGTRLLVL.

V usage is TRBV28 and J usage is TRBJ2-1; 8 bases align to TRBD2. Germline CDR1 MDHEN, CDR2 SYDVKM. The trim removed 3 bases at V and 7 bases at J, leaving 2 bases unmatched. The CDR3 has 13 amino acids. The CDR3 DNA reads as TGTGCCAGCAGTTTTAGCGGGACGAATGAGCAGTTCTTC. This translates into CASSFSGTNEQFF.

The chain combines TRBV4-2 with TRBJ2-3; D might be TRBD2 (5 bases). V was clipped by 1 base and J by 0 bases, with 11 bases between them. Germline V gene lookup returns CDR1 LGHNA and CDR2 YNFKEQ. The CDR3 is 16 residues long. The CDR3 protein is CASSQVRAVSTDTQYF. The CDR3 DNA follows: TGTGCCAGCAGCCAAGTGCGGGCGGTTAGCACAGATACGCAGTATTTT.

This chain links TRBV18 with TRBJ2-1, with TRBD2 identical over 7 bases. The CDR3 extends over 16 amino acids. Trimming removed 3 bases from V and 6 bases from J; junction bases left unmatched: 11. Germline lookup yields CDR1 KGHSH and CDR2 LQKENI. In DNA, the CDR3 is TGTGCCAGCTCACCCGAAAACGCGGGAGAAGGCAATGAGCAGTTCTTC. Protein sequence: CASSPENAGEGNEQFF.

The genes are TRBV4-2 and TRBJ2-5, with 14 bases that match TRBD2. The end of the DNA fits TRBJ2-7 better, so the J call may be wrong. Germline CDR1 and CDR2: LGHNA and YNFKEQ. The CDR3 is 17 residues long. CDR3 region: CASSHQFGTSGGYEQYF. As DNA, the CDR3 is TGTGCCAGCAGCCATCAGTTCGGGACTAGCGGGGGCTACGAGCAGTACTTC.

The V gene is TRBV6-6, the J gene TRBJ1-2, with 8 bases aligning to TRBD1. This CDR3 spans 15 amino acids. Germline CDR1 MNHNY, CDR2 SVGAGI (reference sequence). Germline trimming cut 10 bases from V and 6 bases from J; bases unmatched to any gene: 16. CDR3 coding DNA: TGTGCCACTAACCTTCGGGACAGGTCTAAGAATGGCTACACCTTC. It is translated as CATNLRDRSKNGYTF.

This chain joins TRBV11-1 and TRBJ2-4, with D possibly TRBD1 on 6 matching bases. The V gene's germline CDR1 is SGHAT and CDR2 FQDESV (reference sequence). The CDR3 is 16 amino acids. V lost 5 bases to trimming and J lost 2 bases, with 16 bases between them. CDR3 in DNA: TGTGCCAGCAGCCCAGGGACATCGGTGCCCAAAAACATTCAGTACTTC. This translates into CASSPGTSVPKNIQYF.

CDR3: CAGGDREVTQYF. The DNA of the CDR3 is TGTGCCGGAGGGGACAGGGAAGTGACCCAGTACTTC. This chain joins TRBV6-1 and TRBJ2-5; TRBD1 matches at 9 bases. The CDR3 is 12 amino acids. Germline CDR1 is MNHNS and CDR2 is SASEGT. V gave up 11 bases and J gave up 7 bases; unmatched junction bases: 8.

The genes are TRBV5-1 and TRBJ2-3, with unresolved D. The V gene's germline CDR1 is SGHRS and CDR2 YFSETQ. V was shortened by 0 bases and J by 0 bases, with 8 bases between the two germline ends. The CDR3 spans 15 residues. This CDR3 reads CASSLGLASTDTQYF. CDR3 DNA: TGCGCCAGCAGCTTGGGGCTGGCAAGCACAGATACGCAGTATTTT.

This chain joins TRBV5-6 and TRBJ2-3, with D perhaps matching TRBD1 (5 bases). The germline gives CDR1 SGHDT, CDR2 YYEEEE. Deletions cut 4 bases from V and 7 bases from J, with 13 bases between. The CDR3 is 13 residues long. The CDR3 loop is CASSLTVQNTQYF. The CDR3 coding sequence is TGTGCCAGCAGCCTGACAGTACAGAATACGCAGTATTTT.

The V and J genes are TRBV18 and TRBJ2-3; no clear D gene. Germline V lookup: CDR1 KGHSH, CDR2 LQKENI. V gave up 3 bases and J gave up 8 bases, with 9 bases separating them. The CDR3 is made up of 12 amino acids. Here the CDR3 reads CASSPIVLTQYF. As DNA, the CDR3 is TGTGCCAGCTCACCCATAGTCCTTACGCAGTATTTT.

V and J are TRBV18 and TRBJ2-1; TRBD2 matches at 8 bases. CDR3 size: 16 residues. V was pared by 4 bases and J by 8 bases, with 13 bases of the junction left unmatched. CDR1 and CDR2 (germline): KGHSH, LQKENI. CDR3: CASSRLTGGPSDEQFF. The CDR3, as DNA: TGTGCCAGCTCACGTCTAACGGGAGGGCCATCGGATGAGCAGTTCTTC.

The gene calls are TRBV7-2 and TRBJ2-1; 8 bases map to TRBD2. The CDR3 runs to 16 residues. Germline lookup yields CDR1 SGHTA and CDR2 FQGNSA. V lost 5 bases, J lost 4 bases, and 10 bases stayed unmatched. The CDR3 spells CASSASGLAGYNEQFF. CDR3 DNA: TGTGCCAGCAGCGCCAGTGGCCTAGCGGGTTACAATGAGCAGTTCTTC.

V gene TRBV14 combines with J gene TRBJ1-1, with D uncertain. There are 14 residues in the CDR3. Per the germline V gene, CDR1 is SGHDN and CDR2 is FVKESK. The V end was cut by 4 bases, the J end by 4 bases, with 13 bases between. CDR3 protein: CASSPVQSGTEAFF. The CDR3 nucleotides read TGTGCCAGCAGCCCCGTCCAGTCTGGCACTGAAGCTTTCTTT.

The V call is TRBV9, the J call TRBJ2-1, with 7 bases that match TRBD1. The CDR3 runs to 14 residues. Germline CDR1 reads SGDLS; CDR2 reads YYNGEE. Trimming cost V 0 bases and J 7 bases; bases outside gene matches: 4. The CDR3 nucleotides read TGTGCCAGCAGCGTAGCTACCAGGGGGAATGAGCAGTTCTTC. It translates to CASSVATRGNEQFF. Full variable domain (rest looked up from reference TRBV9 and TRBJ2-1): DSGVTQTPKHLITATGQRVTLRCSPRSGDLSVYWYQQSLDQGLQFLIQYYNGEERAKGNILERFSAQQFPDLHSELNLSSLELGDSALYFCASSVATRGNEQFFGPGTRLTVL.

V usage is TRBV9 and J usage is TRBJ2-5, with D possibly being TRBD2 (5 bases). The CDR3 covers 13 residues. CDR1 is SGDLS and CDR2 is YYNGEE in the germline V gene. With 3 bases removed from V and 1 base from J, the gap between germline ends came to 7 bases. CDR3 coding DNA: TGTGCCAGCAGCGGACTACCCCAAGAGACCCAGTACTTC. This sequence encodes CASSGLPQETQYF.

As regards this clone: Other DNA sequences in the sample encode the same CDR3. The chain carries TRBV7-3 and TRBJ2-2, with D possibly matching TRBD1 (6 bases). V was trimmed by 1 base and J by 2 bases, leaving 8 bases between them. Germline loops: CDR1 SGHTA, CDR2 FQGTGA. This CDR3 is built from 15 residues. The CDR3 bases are TGTGCCAGCAGCTTAATGGGACAAAACACCGGGGAGCTGTTTTTT. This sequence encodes CASSLMGQNTGELFF. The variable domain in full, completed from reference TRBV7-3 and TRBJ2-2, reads GAGVSQTPSNKVTEKGKYVELRCDPISGHTALYWYRQSLGQGPEFLIYFQGTGAADDSGLPNDRFFAVRPEGSVSTLKIQRTERGDSAVYLCASSLMGQNTGELFFGEGSRLTVL.

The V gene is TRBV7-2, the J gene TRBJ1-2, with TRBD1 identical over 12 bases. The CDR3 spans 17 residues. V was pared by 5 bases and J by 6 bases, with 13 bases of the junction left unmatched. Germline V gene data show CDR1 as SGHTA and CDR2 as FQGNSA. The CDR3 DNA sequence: TGTGCCAGCAGCCGTAGACGGGACAGGGGGCCCGAGGATGGCTACACCTTC. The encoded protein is CASSRRRDRGPEDGYTF.